The T cell receptor beta chain described here comes from a study of response to subunit inactivated influenza vaccine. General observations from the study: There was a suggestion from the authors that each seasonal influenza vaccination recruits few new T cells.

The V segment lost 7 bases and the J segment 0 bases; nucleotides outside the gene matches: 5. Germline V lookup: CDR1 DFQATT, CDR2 SNEGSKA (reference sequence). There are 13 residues in the CDR3. This clonotype was found a few times. Its target is unknown. TCRdb used MiXCR to reprocess the RT-PCR reads, holding one entry per CDR3 protein. The top ten clones hold approximately 10% of a sample with around 190,000 distinct CDR3 sequences, about 10% of them seen once. The TCR comes from a man aged 50 or older who received an inactivated influenza vaccine. This chain connects TRBV20-1 to TRBJ1-1; 7 bases map to TRBD1. Sequenced material: non-naive T cells sorted from PBMCs, taken on the day of vaccination. The CDR3 protein is CSVTQGLNTEAFF. CDR3 bases: TGCAGTGTTACACAGGGGTTGAACACTGAAGCTTTCTTT.